Shown below are 4 T cell receptor beta chains from a single sample sequenced in a study of T-cell reconstitution after alpha-beta-depleted transplantation in children. The TCRbeta library was prepared with unique molecular identifiers. TCRdb fed the PCR reads into MiXCR, producing one record per CDR3 protein. Of 450,000 to 600,000 distinct CDR3 sequences in the sample, 18% were seen once. Sequencing used PBMCs from the stem cell graft donor, obtained from the stem cell graft. These receptor sequences come from a human donor who donated a stem cell graft to a child with acute lymphoblastic leukemia.

The gene calls are TRBV11-1 and TRBJ1-2; TRBD1 might be the D (6 bases). CDR1 and CDR2 from the germline V gene are SGHAT and FQDESV (reference sequence). The ends were cut back, 3 bases at V and 6 bases at J, with 11 bases in the middle. CDR3 length: 13 residues. CDR3 sequence (DNA): TGTGCCAGCAGCTTTACCGGGGGCGATGGCTACACCTTC. Translating it yields CASSFTGGDGYTF.

This clonotype was detected a few times. DNA for the CDR3: TGTGCCTGGAGTCTTACCCGGGGCCAGCCCCAGCATTTT. This codes for CAWSLTRGQPQHF. The rearrangement links TRBV30 to TRBJ1-5, with a tentative D call TRBD1 (5 bases). This CDR3 spans 13 amino acids. V was shortened by 2 bases and J by 7 bases, with 12 bases between the two germline ends. From germline, CDR1 is GTSNPN and CDR2 SVGIG (reference sequence).

This chain uses TRBV7-8 with TRBJ2-7; D is unclear. The V end lost 5 bases, the J end lost 0 bases, and 20 bases lay between the germline ends. Looked up from germline, CDR1 is SGHVS and CDR2 is FQNEAQ. This CDR3 has 17 amino acids. CDR3 protein: CASSALRRTESSYEQYF. The CDR3, as DNA: TGTGCCAGCAGCGCCTTACGTCGGACCGAGAGCTCCTACGAGCAGTACTTC.

J is TRBJ1-1 and V is TRBV5-1; no definite D call. Germline V gives CDR1 SGHRS, CDR2 YFSETQ. CDR3 length equals 14 residues. Deletions cut 0 bases from V and 2 bases from J, with 8 bases between. The CDR3: CASSLVPGNTEAFF. DNA for the CDR3: TGCGCCAGCAGCTTGGTGCCGGGAAACACTGAAGCTTTCTTT.